The sequence of this T cell receptor (beta chain) was determined in a study of T cell responses to AZD1222 COVID-19 vaccine. General study results and limits: Per reports, nearly half of all spike-specific TCRs target regions that are unmutated in variants. Following two doses of AZD1222, Spike-specific TCR breadth and depth rose. There were vaccine-associated CD4 TCRs across spike, dominant at 160-218 and 743-854.

The CDR3 consists of 11 residues. Trimming took 6 bases from V and 8 from J, leaving 13 bases between them. CDR1 is DFQATT and CDR2 is SNEGSKA in the germline V gene (reference sequence). Second-dose schedules of about 4 or about 12 weeks were combined. Worth noting for this clone: The target antigen is unknown.

Clones were read by immunoSEQ multiplex PCR, and TCRdb kept only the in-frame ones, dropping some. Here the sample spans under 140,000 clones, around 90% being singletons. This TCR came from an adult who received the AZD1222 COVID-19 vaccine. This specimen was peripheral blood, taken 28 days after the second AZD1222 dose. V usage is TRBV20-1 and J usage is TRBJ1-2; D remains ambiguous. The CDR3 protein is CSARVGSGYTF. The CDR3 region has the DNA TGCAGTGCAAGGGTAGGGAGCGGCTACACCTTC.